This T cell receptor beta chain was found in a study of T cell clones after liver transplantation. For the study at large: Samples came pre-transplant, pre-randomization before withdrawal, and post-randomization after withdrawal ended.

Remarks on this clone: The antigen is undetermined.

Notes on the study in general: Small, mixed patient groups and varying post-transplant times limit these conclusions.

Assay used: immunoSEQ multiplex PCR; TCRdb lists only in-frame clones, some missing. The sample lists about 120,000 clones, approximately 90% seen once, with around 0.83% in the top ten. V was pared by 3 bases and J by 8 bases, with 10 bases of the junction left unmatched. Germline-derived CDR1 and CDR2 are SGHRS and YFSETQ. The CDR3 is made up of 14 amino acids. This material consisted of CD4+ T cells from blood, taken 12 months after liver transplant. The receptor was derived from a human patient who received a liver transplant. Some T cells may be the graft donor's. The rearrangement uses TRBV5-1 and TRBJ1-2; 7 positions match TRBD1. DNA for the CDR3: TGCGCCAGCAGCTCAGGACAGGATGAATGGGGCTACACCTTC. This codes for CASSSGQDEWGYTF. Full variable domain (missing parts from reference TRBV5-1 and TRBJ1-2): KAGVTQTPRYLIKTRGQQVTLSCSPISGHRSVSWYQQTPGQGLQFLFEYFSETQRNKGNFPGRFSGRQFSNSRSEMNVSTLELGDSALYLCASSSGQDEWGYTFGSGTRLTVV.